This T cell receptor beta chain was sequenced in a study of neurological immune-mediated disorders. The length of the CDR3 is 11 residues. Germline loops: CDR1 SNHLY, CDR2 FYNNEI. Each TCR transcript was tagged with a 10-nucleotide random UMI during 5'RACE. Every sequencing run returned over 200 million TCR-beta sequences, which were derived from 15-18 subjects. MiXCR, applied by TCRdb to the 5' RACE reads, yields one record per CDR3 protein. The data hold 50,000 or so distinct CDR3 sequences, with roughly 15% observed a single time. Unsorted libraries were prepared from 2 million PBMCs held at -80 C. This clonotype was counted at least ten times. Its antigen is unknown. At one end the junction does not follow the germline gene, possibly because of a read error. General study findings and limits: Subjects shared no identical expanded-clone CDR3 amino acid sequences, suggesting private TCR-beta repertoires in all groups.

The V gene is TRBV2, the J gene TRBJ2-3; D gene unclear. The material sequenced was PBMCs. This sequence was found in a man aged 55 to 70 in good health. As DNA, the CDR3 is TGTGCCAGCACGAGCAGAGATACGCAGTATTTT. Residues: CASTSRDTQYF.